These 28 T cell receptor beta chains share one sample of origin, sequenced in a study of response to subunit inactivated influenza vaccine. TCRdb fed the RT-PCR reads into MiXCR, producing one record per CDR3 protein. The sample lists hundreds of thousands of distinct CDR3 sequences, 13% seen once, with about an eighth in the top ten. This sample comprised PBMCs from blood, obtained roughly 46 days after vaccination. Source of these receptors: a man aged 45 to 65 who received an inactivated influenza vaccine.

This clonotype came up a few times. In nucleotides, the CDR3 is TGTGCCAGCAGTGGCTACGCCGGACTAGCGGGGGGCGAGCAGTACTTC. Translated, it gives CASSGYAGLAGGEQYF. J is TRBJ2-7 and V is TRBV2, with TRBD2 matching over 14 bases. J lost 6 bases, V lost 4 bases, and 8 bases had no gene match. The CDR3 extends over 16 amino acids. Germline lookup yields CDR1 SNHLY and CDR2 FYNNEI.

A few counts support this clonotype. The V gene is TRBV7-9, the J gene TRBJ2-2; no firm D call. The V end was cut by 7 bases, the J end by 3 bases, with 12 bases between. Germline assignment: CDR1 SEHNR and CDR2 FQNEAQ (reference sequence). This CDR3 contains 14 residues. The CDR3 here is CASIAAPDTGELFF. The CDR3, as DNA: TGTGCCAGCATCGCTGCGCCGGACACCGGGGAGCTGTTTTTT.

This clonotype was recorded a few times. The chain carries TRBV12-3 or TRBV12-4 and TRBJ2-5, with TRBD1 identical over 7 bases. Unmatched junction bases numbered 5, after V lost 3 bases and J lost 1 base. CDR3 length: 15 residues. Here the CDR3 DNA reads TGTGCCAGCAGTTTGGGACAGTGGAGCCAAGAGACCCAGTACTTC. This codes for CASSLGQWSQETQYF.

This chain connects TRBV6-2 or TRBV6-3 to TRBJ2-5; the match to TRBD2 covers 9 bases. This CDR3 comprises 17 residues. The germline V gene encodes CDR1 MNHEY and CDR2 SVGEGT. Trimming removed 5 bases from V and 5 bases from J; junction bases left unmatched: 15. CDR3 DNA sequence: TGTGCCAGCAGTCCAGCGACTAGCGGTCCTCCAGAGGAGACCCAGTACTTC. Translated, it gives CASSPATSGPPEETQYF.

This clonotype was detected many times. The chain combines TRBV6-5 with TRBJ2-1; D could derive from TRBD1 or TRBD2 (5 bases each). CDR3 length equals 15 residues. Trimming took off 0 bases at V and 8 bases at J, with 14 bases between the two ends. Germline CDR1 is MNHEY and CDR2 is SVGAGI. The CDR3 DNA reads TGTGCCAGCAGTTACTCGACGGGGCTTGGGTATGAGCAGTTCTTC. It translates to CASSYSTGLGYEQFF.

Regarding this clonotype: One junction end does not reproduce the germline sequence, and a read error may be involved. This chain links TRBV6-5 with TRBJ1-2; 7 positions agree with TRBD1. The CDR3 length is 13 residues. From germline, CDR1 is MNHEY and CDR2 SVGAGI. The CDR3 region is CASSLDRAYDYTF. The DNA of the CDR3 is TGTGCCAGCAGTTTAGACAGGGCCTATGACTACACCTTC.

This clonotype has only a few counts. The chain carries TRBV6-1 and TRBJ2-7; D remains unclear. V was trimmed by 6 bases and J by 0 bases, leaving 12 bases between them. The V gene's germline CDR1 is MNHNS and CDR2 SASEGT. The CDR3 loop spans 14 amino acids. For the CDR3, the DNA is TGTGCCAGCAGATTCAGGAAGAGCTCCTACGAGCAGTACTTC. Protein: CASRFRKSSYEQYF.

V is TRBV7-9 and J is TRBJ2-2; maybe TRBD1 (5 bases). There are 15 residues in the CDR3. Germline CDR1 SEHNR, CDR2 FQNEAQ (reference sequence). V was shortened by 4 bases and J by 2 bases, with 11 bases between the two germline ends. The CDR3 sequence is CASSYQGANTGELFF. CDR3 bases: TGTGCCAGCAGCTATCAAGGGGCTAACACCGGGGAGCTGTTTTTT.

This clonotype was seen ten or more times. The gene calls are TRBV28 and TRBJ1-5; D gene unclear. The CDR3 length is 11 residues. The germline V gene encodes CDR1 MDHEN and CDR2 SYDVKM. Between the trimmed V and J ends, which lost 3 bases and 5 bases, there was a span of 2 bases. CDR3 protein: CASSLHQPQHF. CDR3 DNA: TGTGCCAGCAGTTTGCATCAGCCCCAGCATTTT.

The CDR3 is CASSQDRPGTEAFF. The CDR3 DNA reads TGTGCCAGCAGTCAGGACAGGCCTGGGACTGAAGCTTTCTTT. The chain has TRBV12-3 or TRBV12-4 and TRBJ1-1, with TRBD1 identical over 7 bases. The CDR3 totals 14 residues. Germline trimming cut 5 bases from V and 5 bases from J; bases unmatched to any gene: 8.

This chain links TRBV29-1 with TRBJ1-1; D ambiguous. V lost 0 bases and J 11 bases, leaving 13 bases between the germline ends. CDR1 is SQVTM, CDR2 ANQGSEA, per germline. This CDR3 has 12 residues. The CDR3 DNA follows: TGCAGCGTTGAAGAGTCCCCTCACGAGGCTTTCTTT. It translates to CSVEESPHEAFF.

The rearrangement links TRBV3-1 to TRBJ1-2, with D unclear. There are 16 residues in the CDR3. Deletions cut 0 bases from V and 0 bases from J, with 11 bases between. Germline assignment: CDR1 LGHDT and CDR2 YNNKEL (reference sequence). CDR3 region: CASSQDAGPANYGYTF. In DNA form, the CDR3 reads TGTGCCAGCAGCCAAGATGCAGGACCAGCTAACTATGGCTACACCTTC.

This chain uses TRBV20-1 with TRBJ2-3, with 12 bases lining up with TRBD2. The CDR3 extends over 15 amino acids. The V segment lost 6 bases and the J segment 4 bases; nucleotides outside the gene matches: 8. In germline, CDR1 is DFQATT, CDR2 SNEGSKA (reference sequence). The CDR3 nucleotides are TGCAGTGCGCGGCGGACTAGCGGGGACCCAGATACGCAGTATTTT. Amino acid sequence: CSARRTSGDPDTQYF.

In its sample, this clonotype was seen a few times. V and J are TRBV9 and TRBJ1-2; D uncertain. V dropped 4 bases and J dropped 0 bases, with 13 bases sitting between them. CDR1 and CDR2 (germline): SGDLS, YYNGEE. There are 15 residues in the CDR3. In nucleotides, the CDR3 is TGTGCCAGCAGCCTAAAGGCGAGTTCTAACTATGGCTACACCTTC. This gives the protein CASSLKASSNYGYTF.

V gene TRBV28 combines with J gene TRBJ2-1; D unresolved. The CDR3 covers 11 residues. Germline-derived CDR1 and CDR2 are MDHEN and SYDVKM. V lost 11 bases, J lost 5 bases, and 10 bases lay in between. CDR3 sequence reads: CAGGFDNEQFF. The CDR3 DNA reads as TGTGCCGGCGGCTTCGACAATGAGCAGTTCTTC.

This chain uses TRBV21-1 with TRBJ1-2; no check of the table's D call, TRBD1, against the DNA was made. TRBV21-1 is a known pseudogene. The CDR3 spans 16 residues. Here the CDR3 DNA reads TGTGCCAGCAGCAAAGATGGGACAGGGGATTGGGAAGGCTACACCTTC. Translating gives CASSKDGTGDWEGYTF.

This clonotype was recorded a few times. The chain employs TRBV11-2 and TRBJ2-3, with D perhaps being TRBD1 or TRBD2 (5 bases each). V was clipped by 4 bases and J by 5 bases, with 25 bases between them. The CDR3 consists of 18 residues. Germline V CDR1 and CDR2: SGHAT, FQNNGV. CDR3 coding DNA: TGTGCCAGCAGCTCTAGGGGCACTTCTAGCTTCGGAAGAGATACGCAGTATTTT. Protein product: CASSSRGTSSFGRDTQYF.

This clonotype was recorded many times. This chain uses TRBV2 with TRBJ1-5; tentatively, D is TRBD1 (5 bases). The CDR3 spans 14 residues. CDR1 and CDR2 (germline): SNHLY, FYNNEI. The V end was cut by 6 bases, the J end by 3 bases, with 12 bases between. CDR3 nucleotide sequence: TGTGCCAGCAGACGACAGCTATTCAATCAGCCCCAGCATTTT. Its protein product is CASRRQLFNQPQHF.

This clonotype was observed a handful of times. The rearrangement joins TRBV28 to TRBJ2-5, with a weak D call TRBD1 (5 bases). CDR1 is MDHEN, CDR2 SYDVKM, per germline. The V gene lost 3 bases and the J gene lost 1 base, with 9 bases spanning the gap. CDR3 size: 14 residues. As DNA, the CDR3 is TGTGCCAGCAGTTTTGTGGGGCCCCAAGAGACCCAGTACTTC. The encoded protein is CASSFVGPQETQYF.

This clonotype occurred many times. The chain combines TRBV29-1 with TRBJ2-3; no definite D call. This CDR3 has 11 amino acids. Germline CDR1 reads SQVTM; CDR2 reads ANQGSEA. Trimming pared 4 bases from V and 6 bases from J, leaving 8 bases between. CDR3 in DNA: TGCAGCGTTGCCGGCAAGGATACGCAGTATTTT. It is translated as CSVAGKDTQYF.

This chain links TRBV12-3 or TRBV12-4 with TRBJ2-3, with TRBD1 identical over 7 bases. Unmatched junction bases numbered 10, after V lost 4 bases and J lost 0 bases. The CDR3 sequence is 17 residues long. CDR3 amino acids: CASSSSHGTESTDTQYF. The CDR3 nucleotides are TGTGCCAGCAGTTCCTCCCACGGGACAGAGAGCACAGATACGCAGTATTTT.

The chain's CDR3 is CASSHQAVWEDEQFF. For the CDR3, the DNA is TGTGCCAGCAGCCATCAGGCAGTCTGGGAAGATGAGCAGTTCTTC. The chain carries TRBV3-1 and TRBJ2-1, with D uncertain. Trimming took 3 bases from V and 8 from J, leaving 17 bases between them. Germline loops: CDR1 LGHDT, CDR2 YNNKEL (reference sequence). This CDR3 comprises 15 residues.

The chain combines TRBV5-6 with TRBJ1-6; D uncertain. Germline CDR1 SGHDT, CDR2 YYEEEE. The CDR3 sequence is 13 residues long. V gave up 7 bases and J gave up 14 bases, with 19 bases separating them. The CDR3 DNA reads TGTGCCAGCGGCCCCGGGCTCCTCTGCGCCCTCCACTTT. It codes for CASGPGLLCALHF.

The table lists this clonotype with a few counts. The chain is built from TRBV6-1 and TRBJ2-3; D not resolved. V gave up 5 bases and J gave up 3 bases, with 12 bases separating them. The CDR3 runs to 14 residues. Germline CDR1 reads MNHNS; CDR2 reads SASEGT. CDR3: CASSQSWGTDTQYF. In nucleotides, the CDR3 is TGTGCCAGCAGTCAATCCTGGGGAACAGATACGCAGTATTTT.

Concerning this clonotype: This may be a read error: a much more frequent sequence differs by one nucleotide. This chain uses TRBV20-1 with TRBJ1-2, with D unresolved. Germline CDR1 reads DFQATT; CDR2 reads SNEGSKA (reference sequence). There are 12 residues in the CDR3. The CDR3 protein is CCARARVRGYTF. In DNA form, the CDR3 reads TGCTGTGCTAGAGCCCGCGTTCGTGGCTACACCTTC.

The table lists this clonotype with a few counts. CDR3 DNA sequence: TGTGCCAGCACCCTTCGGAGCGGGAGTTGGTCCTACAATGAGCAGTTCTTC. Its protein product is CASTLRSGSWSYNEQFF. The chain links TRBV12-3 or TRBV12-4 to TRBJ2-1, with 8 bases identical to TRBD2. The CDR3 is 17 amino acids. The V and J ends lost 7 bases and 1 base, in that order; junction bases with no gene match: 12.

This clonotype appeared a few times. The genes are TRBV5-1 and TRBJ2-6; D remains unclear. The CDR3 is 19 amino acids. Germline V gene data show CDR1 as SGHRS and CDR2 as YFSETQ. The V end was cut by 1 base, the J end by 0 bases, with 17 bases between. CDR3 DNA sequence: TGCGCCAGCAGCTTGCCCTGGGCCCCCATAAGCTCTGGGGCCAACGTCCTGACTTTC. It specifies CASSLPWAPISSGANVLTF. The entire variable domain, with the rest obtained from reference TRBV5-1 and TRBJ2-6, is as follows: KAGVTQTPRYLIKTRGQQVTLSCSPISGHRSVSWYQQTPGQGLQFLFEYFSETQRNKGNFPGRFSGRQFSNSRSEMNVSTLELGDSALYLCASSLPWAPISSGANVLTFGAGSRLTVL.

The chain recombines TRBV5-1 with TRBJ2-7, with TRBD1 matching over 8 bases. The CDR3 loop spans 15 amino acids. Germline V CDR1 and CDR2: SGHRS, YFSETQ. The V gene end was trimmed by 5 bases and the J gene end by 3 bases; junction bases not matched to a gene: 10. In DNA, the CDR3 is TGCGCCAGCAGAACCGGGACAGGCAGATTCTACGAGCAGTACTTC. It is translated as CASRTGTGRFYEQYF.